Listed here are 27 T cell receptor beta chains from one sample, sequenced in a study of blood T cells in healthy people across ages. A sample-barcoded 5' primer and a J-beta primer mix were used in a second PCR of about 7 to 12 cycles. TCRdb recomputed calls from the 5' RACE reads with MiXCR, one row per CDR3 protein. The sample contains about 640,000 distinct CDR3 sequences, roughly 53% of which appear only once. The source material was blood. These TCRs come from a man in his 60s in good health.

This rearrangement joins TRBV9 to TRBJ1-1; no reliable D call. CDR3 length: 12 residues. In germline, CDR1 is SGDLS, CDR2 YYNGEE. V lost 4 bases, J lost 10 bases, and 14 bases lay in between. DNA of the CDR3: TGTGCCAGCAGCCCGAGTGGGCGCGGAGCTTTCTTT. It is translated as CASSPSGRGAFF.

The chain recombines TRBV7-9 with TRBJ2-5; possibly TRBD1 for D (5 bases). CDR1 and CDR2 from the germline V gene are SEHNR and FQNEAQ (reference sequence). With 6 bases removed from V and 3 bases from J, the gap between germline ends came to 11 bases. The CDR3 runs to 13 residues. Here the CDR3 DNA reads TGTGCCAGCAGACGACAGACCGAAGAGACCCAGTACTTC. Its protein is CASRRQTEETQYF.

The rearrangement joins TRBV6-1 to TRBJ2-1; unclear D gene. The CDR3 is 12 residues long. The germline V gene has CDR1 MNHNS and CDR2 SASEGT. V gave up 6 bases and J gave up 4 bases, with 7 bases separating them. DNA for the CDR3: TGTGCCAGCAGCACAACATACAATGAGCAGTTCTTC. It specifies CASSTTYNEQFF.

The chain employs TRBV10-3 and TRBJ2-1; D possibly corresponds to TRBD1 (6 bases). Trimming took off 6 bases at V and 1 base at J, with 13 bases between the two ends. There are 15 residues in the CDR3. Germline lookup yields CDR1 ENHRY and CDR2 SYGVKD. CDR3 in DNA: TGTGCCATCAGGGACAGCGTATCATCCTACAATGAGCAGTTCTTC. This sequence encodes CAIRDSVSSYNEQFF.

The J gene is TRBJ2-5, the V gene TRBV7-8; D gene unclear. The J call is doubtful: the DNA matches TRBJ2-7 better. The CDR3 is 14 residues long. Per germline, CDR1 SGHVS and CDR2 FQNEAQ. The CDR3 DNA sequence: TGTGCCAGCAGCTTAAGGGAAGGCGTCCACGAGCAGTACTTC. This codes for CASSLREGVHEQYF.

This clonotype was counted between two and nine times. This CDR3 reads CASSLAPAGVAKNIQYF. CDR3 in DNA: TGTGCCAGCAGCTTAGCGCCGGCTGGCGTAGCCAAAAACATTCAGTACTTC. The gene calls are TRBV7-9 and TRBJ2-4, with D uncertain. The length of the CDR3 is 17 residues. Germline V CDR1 and CDR2: SEHNR, FQNEAQ (reference sequence). The V end lost 0 bases, the J end lost 0 bases, and 12 bases lay between the germline ends.

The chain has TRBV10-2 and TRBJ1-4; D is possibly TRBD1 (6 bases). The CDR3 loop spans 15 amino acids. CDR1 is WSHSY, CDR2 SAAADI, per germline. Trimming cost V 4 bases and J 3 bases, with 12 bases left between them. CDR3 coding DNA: TGCGCCAGCAGTGCCTTCAGGGGAGCTAATGAAAAACTGTTTTTT. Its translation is CASSAFRGANEKLFF.

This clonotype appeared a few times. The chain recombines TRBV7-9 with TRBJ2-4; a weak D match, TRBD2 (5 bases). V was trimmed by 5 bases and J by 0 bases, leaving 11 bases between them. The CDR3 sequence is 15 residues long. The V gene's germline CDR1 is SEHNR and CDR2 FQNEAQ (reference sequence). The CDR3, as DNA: TGTGCCAGCAGCCCCTCGGGGTTAGCCAAAAACATTCAGTACTTC. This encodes CASSPSGLAKNIQYF.

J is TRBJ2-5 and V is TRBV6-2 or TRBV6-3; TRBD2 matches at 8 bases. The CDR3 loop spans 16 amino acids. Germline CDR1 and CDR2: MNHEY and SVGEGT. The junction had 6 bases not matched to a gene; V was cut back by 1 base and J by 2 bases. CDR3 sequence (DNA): TGTGCCAGCAGTTACTTCGGCGGGGGGACACAAGAGACCCAGTACTTC. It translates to CASSYFGGGTQETQYF.

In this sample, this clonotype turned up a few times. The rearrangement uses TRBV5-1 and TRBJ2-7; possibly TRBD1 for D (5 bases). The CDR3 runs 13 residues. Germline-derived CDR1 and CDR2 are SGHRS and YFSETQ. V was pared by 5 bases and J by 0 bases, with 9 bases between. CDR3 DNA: TGCGCCAGCAGGATAGGGGACTCCTACGAGCAGTACTTC. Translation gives CASRIGDSYEQYF.

CDR3 sequence reads: CASSPAWGTGYGYTF. DNA for the CDR3: TGTGCCAGCAGCCCTGCGTGGGGGACGGGCTATGGCTACACCTTC. The V gene is TRBV6-2 or TRBV6-3, the J gene TRBJ1-2; D is possibly TRBD1 (5 bases). The CDR3 has 15 residues. Trimming left V 6 bases short and J 4 bases short, with 18 bases between. In germline, CDR1 is MNHEY, CDR2 SVGEGT.

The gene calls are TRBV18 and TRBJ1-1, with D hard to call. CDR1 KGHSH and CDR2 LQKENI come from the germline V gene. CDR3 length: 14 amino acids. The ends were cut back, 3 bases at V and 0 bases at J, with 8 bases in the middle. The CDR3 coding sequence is TGTGCCAGCTCACCGAACGAGATGAACACTGAAGCTTTCTTT. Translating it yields CASSPNEMNTEAFF.

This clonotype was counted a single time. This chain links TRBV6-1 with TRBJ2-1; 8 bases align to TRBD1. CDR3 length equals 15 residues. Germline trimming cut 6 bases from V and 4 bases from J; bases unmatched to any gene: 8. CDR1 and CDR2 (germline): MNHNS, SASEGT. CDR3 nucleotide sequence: TGTGCCAGCAGGAAGGACAGGGACCTTTACAATGAGCAGTTCTTC. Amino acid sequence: CASRKDRDLYNEQFF.

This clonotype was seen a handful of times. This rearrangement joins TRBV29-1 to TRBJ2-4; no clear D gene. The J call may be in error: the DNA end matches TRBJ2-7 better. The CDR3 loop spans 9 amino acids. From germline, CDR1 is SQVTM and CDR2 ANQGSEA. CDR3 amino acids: CSVTCEQYF. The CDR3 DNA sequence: TGCAGCGTAACGTGCGAGCAGTACTTC.

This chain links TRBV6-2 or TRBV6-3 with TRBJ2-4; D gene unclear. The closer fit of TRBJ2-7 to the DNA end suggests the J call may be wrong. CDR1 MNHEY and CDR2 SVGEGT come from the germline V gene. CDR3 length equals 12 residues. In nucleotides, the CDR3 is TGTGCCAGCCACAAGGGATCATACGAGCAGTACTTC. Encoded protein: CASHKGSYEQYF.

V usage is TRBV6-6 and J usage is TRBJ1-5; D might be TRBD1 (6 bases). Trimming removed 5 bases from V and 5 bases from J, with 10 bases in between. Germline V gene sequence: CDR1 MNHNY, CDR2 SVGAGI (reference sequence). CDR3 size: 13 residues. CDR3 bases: TGTGCCAGCAGTCCCTGGACAGATCAGCCCCAGCATTTT. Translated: CASSPWTDQPQHF.

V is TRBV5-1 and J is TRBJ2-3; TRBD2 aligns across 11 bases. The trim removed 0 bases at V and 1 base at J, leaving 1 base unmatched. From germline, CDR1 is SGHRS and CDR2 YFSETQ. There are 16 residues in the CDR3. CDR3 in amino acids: CASSLVTSGGTDTQYF. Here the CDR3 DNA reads TGCGCCAGCAGCTTGGTGACTAGCGGGGGCACAGATACGCAGTATTTT.

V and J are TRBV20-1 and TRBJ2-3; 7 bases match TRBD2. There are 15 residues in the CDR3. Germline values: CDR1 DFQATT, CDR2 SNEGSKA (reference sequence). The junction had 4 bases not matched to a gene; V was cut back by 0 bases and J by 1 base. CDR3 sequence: CSARDTGGGTDTQYF. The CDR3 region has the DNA TGCAGTGCTAGAGATACTGGGGGGGGCACAGATACGCAGTATTTT.

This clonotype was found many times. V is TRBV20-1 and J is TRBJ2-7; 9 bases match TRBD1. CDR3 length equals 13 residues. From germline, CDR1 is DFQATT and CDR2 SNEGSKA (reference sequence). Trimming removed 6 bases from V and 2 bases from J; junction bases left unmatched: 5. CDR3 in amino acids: CSAPGQGPYEQYF. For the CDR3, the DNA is TGCAGTGCGCCGGGACAGGGTCCCTACGAGCAGTACTTC.

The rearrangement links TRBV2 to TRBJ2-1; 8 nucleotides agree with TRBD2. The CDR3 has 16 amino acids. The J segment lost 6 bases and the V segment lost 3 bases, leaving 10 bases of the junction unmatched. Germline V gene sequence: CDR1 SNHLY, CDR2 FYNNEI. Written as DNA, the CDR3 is TGTGCCAGCAGTGAGACCGGGACTAGAACTAGCAATGAGCAGTTCTTC. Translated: CASSETGTRTSNEQFF.

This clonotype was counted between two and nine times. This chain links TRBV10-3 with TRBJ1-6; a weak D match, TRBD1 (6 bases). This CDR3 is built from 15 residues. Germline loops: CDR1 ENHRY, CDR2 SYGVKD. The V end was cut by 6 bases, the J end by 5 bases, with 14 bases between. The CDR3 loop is CAIRGGQINNSPLHF. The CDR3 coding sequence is TGTGCCATCAGAGGAGGACAGATCAATAATTCACCCCTCCACTTT.

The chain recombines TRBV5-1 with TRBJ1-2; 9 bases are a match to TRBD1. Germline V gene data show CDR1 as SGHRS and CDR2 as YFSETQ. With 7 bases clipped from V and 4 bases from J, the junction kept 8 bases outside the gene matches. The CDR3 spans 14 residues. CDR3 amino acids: CASRWTGVAYGYTF. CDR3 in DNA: TGCGCCAGCCGCTGGACAGGGGTTGCCTATGGCTACACCTTC.

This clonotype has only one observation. CDR3 DNA: TGCAGTGCTAGAGCGCAGGGGAGATTTGGTGAGCAGTTCTTC. Translated, it gives CSARAQGRFGEQFF. This chain links TRBV20-1 with TRBJ2-1, with D tentatively TRBD1 (6 bases). The V gene lost 1 base and the J gene lost 9 bases, with 16 bases spanning the gap. Germline CDR1 reads DFQATT; CDR2 reads SNEGSKA (reference sequence). This CDR3 region has 14 residues.

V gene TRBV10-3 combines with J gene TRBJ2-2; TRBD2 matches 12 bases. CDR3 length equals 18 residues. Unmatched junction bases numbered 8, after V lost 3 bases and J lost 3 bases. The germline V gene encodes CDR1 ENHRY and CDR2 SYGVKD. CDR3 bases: TGTGCCATCAGTGACTTGACTAGCGGGGGACCTCACACCGGGGAGCTGTTTTTT. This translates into CAISDLTSGGPHTGELFF.

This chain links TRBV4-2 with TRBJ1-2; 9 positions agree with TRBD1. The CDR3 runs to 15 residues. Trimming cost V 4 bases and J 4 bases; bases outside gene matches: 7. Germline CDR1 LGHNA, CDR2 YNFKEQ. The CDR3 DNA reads TGTGCCAGCAGCCGGGAGGACAGGGGTGGCTATGGCTACACCTTC. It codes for CASSREDRGGYGYTF.

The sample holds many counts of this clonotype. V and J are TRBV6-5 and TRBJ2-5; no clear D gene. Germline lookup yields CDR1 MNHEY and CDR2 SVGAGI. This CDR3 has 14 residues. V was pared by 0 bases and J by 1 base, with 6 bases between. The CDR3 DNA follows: TGTGCCAGCAGTTACTCGGCAGCCCAAGAGACCCAGTACTTC. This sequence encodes CASSYSAAQETQYF.

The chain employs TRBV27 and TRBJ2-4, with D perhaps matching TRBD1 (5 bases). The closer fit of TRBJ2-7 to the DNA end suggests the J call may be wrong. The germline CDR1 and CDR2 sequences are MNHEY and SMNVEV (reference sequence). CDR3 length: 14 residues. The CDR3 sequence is CASHSMAGYYEQYF. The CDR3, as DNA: TGTGCCAGCCATTCGATGGCAGGGTACTACGAGCAGTACTTC.